These T cell receptor beta chains were read from a single sample in a study of T cell responses to AZD1222 COVID-19 vaccine. Sequenced by immunoSEQ multiplex PCR; TCRdb stores in-frame clones only, minus some. This sample carries 130,000 or so clones, around nine tenths of them seen once, and the ten largest clones take 6.9%. The sample here was peripheral blood, taken on day 0 of AZD1222 vaccination. The origin of the receptors is an adult in good health. Both conserved end residues are part of each CDR3. The order of the fields is V gene, J gene, clone size, D gene, CDR3 DNA, CDR3 protein. D genes are given only for firm matches. Some rows have no size entry. The others give once, few or many, or a class for an expanded clone.

>TRBV29-1|TRBJ1-1|NA|NA
TGCAGCGCTGCCAGGGGGAACACTGAAGCTTTCTTT
CSAARGNTEAFF
>TRBV7-8|TRBJ2-3|NA|NA
TGTGCCAGCAGCCCCTACACAGATACGCAGTATTTT
CASSPYTDTQYF
>TRBV27|TRBJ2-2|NA|NA
TGTGCCAGCAGTTCACGCTGGGGGGTTAACACCGGGGAGCTGTTTTTT
CASSSRWGVNTGELFF
>TRBV30|TRBJ1-5|once|NA
TGTGCCTGGAGTGGCGGGGTAAATCAGCCCCAGCATTTT
CAWSGGVNQPQHF
>TRBV5-1|TRBJ2-5|once|NA
TGCGCCAGCAGCTTGGTTTTAGCGCCTCAAGAGACCCAGTACTTC
CASSLVLAPQETQYF
>TRBV4-3|TRBJ1-6|once|NA
TGCGCCAGCAGCCACCCGGGAGCCCCCCTCCACTTT
CASSHPGAPLHF
>TRBV19|TRBJ1-3|NA|TRBD1
TGTGCCAGTAGTGACAGGGGGCCTGGAAACACCATATATTTT
CASSDRGPGNTIYF
>TRBV6-5|TRBJ2-1|NA|TRBD2
TGTGCCAGTCTCCCTCCGGGACTAGGTACTGAGCAGTTCTTC
CASLPPGLGTEQFF
>TRBV12-3/TRBV12-4|TRBJ2-2|NA|TRBD2
TGTGCCAGCAGTCTAGCGGGTTACGGGGAGCTGTTTTTT
CASSLAGYGELFF
>TRBV29-1|TRBJ1-5|NA|TRBD1
TGCAGCGTTGGACAGGGAAGGGATCAGCCCCAGCATTTT
CSVGQGRDQPQHF
>TRBV2|TRBJ1-1|NA|NA
TGTGCCAGCAGTGAAGCGCTCGGACAGACTTTCTTT
CASSEALGQTFF
>TRBV19|TRBJ2-1|NA|NA
TGTGCCAGTACATATGGGGGAGCTGAGCAGTTCTTC
CASTYGGAEQFF
>TRBV18|TRBJ1-5|NA|NA
TGTGCCAGCTCACCCGGACAGCATCAGCCCCAGCATTTT
CASSPGQHQPQHF
>TRBV12-5|TRBJ2-7|NA|NA
TGTGCTAGTGGTCCTGACTTCCTCCGGGACAACTCCTACGAGCAGTACTTC
CASGPDFLRDNSYEQYF
>TRBV7-2|TRBJ2-7|NA|NA
TGTGCCAGCAGCTTGGGCGGAAAATACGAGCAGTACTTC
CASSLGGKYEQYF
>TRBV3-1/TRBV3-2|TRBJ2-7|NA|NA
TGTGCCAGCAGCCAAGCGTTGGGCTACGAGCAGTACTTC
CASSQALGYEQYF
>TRBV6-2/TRBV6-3|TRBJ2-7|NA|NA
TGTGCCAGCAGTTACGCAGGGCTACACGAGCAGTACTTC
CASSYAGLHEQYF
>TRBV15|TRBJ1-1|NA|NA
TGTGCCACCAGCAGCCGGGGGACTGAAGCTTTCTTT
CATSSRGTEAFF
>TRBV28|TRBJ1-3|NA|NA
TGTGCCAGCGTGCCCTCCTACGGAAACACCATATATTTT
CASVPSYGNTIYF
>TRBV11-2|TRBJ2-3|NA|NA
TGTGCCAGCAGCTTAGATTTGGGGGGCTCAGATACGCAGTATTTT
CASSLDLGGSDTQYF
>TRBV7-8|TRBJ1-1|NA|NA
TGTGCCAGCAGTTCGCACGCCGGGACGGCGAACACTGAAGCTTTCTTT
CASSSHAGTANTEAFF
>TRBV7-9|TRBJ2-7|NA|TRBD1
TGTGCCAGCAGGGGACAGGGTCGGTACTACGAGCAGTACTTC
CASRGQGRYYEQYF
>TRBV4-3|TRBJ2-5|NA|NA
TGCGCCAGCAGCCAAGATACACCAGGGGCGTTTGAGACCCAGTACTTC
CASSQDTPGAFETQYF
>TRBV6-1|TRBJ2-2|medium-sized|TRBD2
TGTGCCAGCAGTGAGATTAGCGGGGGGCCCGGGGAGCTGTTTTTT
CASSEISGGPGELFF
>TRBV6-5|TRBJ2-7|few|TRBD1
TGTGCCAGCAGTTACACAGGGGTGGACGAGCAGTACTTC
CASSYTGVDEQYF
>TRBV6-1|TRBJ2-3|NA|NA
TGTGCCAGCAGTGAAAGGGGGAACACAGATACGCAGTATTTT
CASSERGNTDTQYF
>TRBV6-2/TRBV6-3|TRBJ1-3|NA|NA
TGTGCCAGCAGTTCTCCCCGGCCGAGGGTCTCTGGAAACACCATATATTTT
CASSSPRPRVSGNTIYF
>TRBV6-4|TRBJ2-7|once|TRBD2
TGTGCCAGCAGCCCGAAGCAGCGGGGCCTTAGCTCCTACGAGCAGTACTTC
CASSPKQRGLSSYEQYF
>TRBV4-2|TRBJ2-1|NA|TRBD2
TGTGCCAGCAGCCAGCTAGCGGGGGGATACAATGAGCAGTTCTTC
CASSQLAGGYNEQFF
>TRBV4-2|TRBJ2-1|NA|TRBD2
TGTGCCAGCAGCCGGACTAGCGGGGGGCTCAATGAGCAGTTCTTC
CASSRTSGGLNEQFF
>TRBV7-2|TRBJ2-4|NA|TRBD1
TGTGCCACCCAACTTACAGGGGCGAGGGAAGAGAAGTACTTC
CATQLTGAREEKYF
>TRBV7-3|TRBJ2-1|NA|TRBD1
TGTGCCAGCAGCTTAGGACAGGGGCCATACAATGAGCAGTTCTTC
CASSLGQGPYNEQFF
>TRBV18|TRBJ1-1|NA|NA
TGTGCCAGCTCACCATTGGGGCAGGCTACCTCGAGGTTCCCTGAAGCTTTCTTT
CASSPLGQATSRFPEAFF
>TRBV2|TRBJ2-4|few|NA
TGTGCCAGCAAACCTCCGACGCTAGCCAAAAACATTCAGTACTTC
CASKPPTLAKNIQYF
>TRBV27|TRBJ2-3|once|NA
TGTGCCAGCAGAACAGGCCAATCGGATACGCAGTATTTT
CASRTGQSDTQYF
>TRBV7-2|TRBJ1-3|once|NA
TGTGCCAGCAGCTTAGGGGGGGGCTCGGGAAACACCATATATTTT
CASSLGGGSGNTIYF
>TRBV28|TRBJ2-2|NA|TRBD1
TGTGCCAGCAGGTGGGGACAGGGGGAAATCCCCGGGGAGCTGTTTTTT
CASRWGQGEIPGELFF
>TRBV7-3|TRBJ2-1|NA|NA
TGTGCCAGCAGCCTGACTGGCCGGGATGAGCAGTTCTTC
CASSLTGRDEQFF
>TRBV27|TRBJ2-7|NA|NA
TGTGCCAGCAGAGACTCGGGCTACGAGCAGTACTTC
CASRDSGYEQYF
>TRBV28|TRBJ1-1|NA|NA
TGTGCCAGCAGCCGGGACGTCCTTGAAGCTTTCTTT
CASSRDVLEAFF
>TRBV27|TRBJ1-5|NA|NA
TGTGCCAGCAGTCCATCCGGGGCTCAGCCCCAGCATTTT
CASSPSGAQPQHF
>TRBV18|TRBJ2-7|NA|NA
TGTGCCAGCTCACCTCCAGGGAAAGCAACCTACGAGCAGTACTTC
CASSPPGKATYEQYF
>TRBV13|TRBJ1-2|NA|TRBD1
TGTGCCAGCAGCTCTACTGGGACAGGGGATTGGAGCTATGGCTACACCTTC
CASSSTGTGDWSYGYTF
>TRBV4-1|TRBJ1-5|once|NA
TGCGCCAGCAGCGAGGGGAATCAGCCCCAGCATTTT
CASSEGNQPQHF
>TRBV18|TRBJ2-7|once|TRBD1
TGTGCCAGCTCACAAGGACACGGGACAGGGGGATACGACGAGCAGTACTTC
CASSQGHGTGGYDEQYF
>TRBV7-9|TRBJ1-2|NA|NA
TGTGCCAGCGGGGTAGGGAACTATGGCTACACCTTC
CASGVGNYGYTF
>TRBV27|TRBJ1-1|NA|NA
TGTGCCAGCAGTTTATCGAGGCAGGGCCCCCTTCCCCACACTGAAGCTTTCTTT
CASSLSRQGPLPHTEAFF
>TRBV30|TRBJ1-5|NA|NA
TGTGCCTGGAGCCGACGGAACAATCAGCCCCAGCATTTT
CAWSRRNNQPQHF
>TRBV9|TRBJ2-1|NA|TRBD2
TGTGCCAGCAGCGTATCTCGGGAGGGGGGCTCCTACAATGAGCAGTTCTTC
CASSVSREGGSYNEQFF
>TRBV6-2/TRBV6-3|TRBJ2-7|NA|NA
TGTGCCAGCAGTTACTCGGGACGGATAAGCTCCTACGAGCAGTACTTC
CASSYSGRISSYEQYF
>TRBV7-2|TRBJ2-7|NA|TRBD1
TGTGCCAGCAGCTTAGCGACAGGGGTCTACGAGCAGTACTTC
CASSLATGVYEQYF